Each of the 6 T cell receptor beta chains below was sequenced from the same sample in a study of T cell responses to AZD1222 COVID-19 vaccine. Profiling relied on immunoSEQ multiplex PCR, and the TCRdb table lists in-frame clones only, not all of them. This table has under 150,000 clones, 80% to 90% appearing once. The input for sequencing was peripheral blood, taken on day 0 of AZD1222 vaccination. All receptors derive from an adult in good health.

This clone was seen only once. The V and J genes are TRBV28 and TRBJ2-5; 12 bases are a match to TRBD2. With 7 bases clipped from V and 6 bases from J, the junction kept 15 bases outside the gene matches. CDR1 is MDHEN, CDR2 SYDVKM, per germline. This CDR3 contains 17 residues. CDR3 DNA sequence: TGTGCCAGCAACTCCGGGGCTAGCGGGAGGGCCGGGAAGACCCAGTACTTC. It specifies CASNSGASGRAGKTQYF.

The rearrangement uses TRBV29-1 and TRBJ2-7, with 8 positions matching TRBD1. V trimming: 7 bases; J trimming: 2 bases; junction bases outside the gene matches: 10. The germline CDR1 and CDR2 sequences are SQVTM and ANQGSEA. The CDR3 contains 14 residues. CDR3 in DNA: TGCAGCGCCTTACGACAGGGGAGGCCCTACGAGCAGTACTTC. Its translation is CSALRQGRPYEQYF.

The CDR3 region has the DNA TGTGCCAGCACGGGACAGAGCTACGAGCAGTACTTC. Translated: CASTGQSYEQYF. The chain has TRBV25-1 and TRBJ2-7, with 7 bases fitting TRBD1. Germline assignment: CDR1 MGHDK and CDR2 SYGVNS. With V trimmed by 7 bases and J by 3 bases, 3 bases remained unmatched. CDR3 length: 12 residues.

This clone was recorded only once. Mismatch with germline at one junction end may stem from a read error. This chain links TRBV5-1 with TRBJ1-2; 8 bases align to TRBD1. The CDR3 covers 12 residues. Germline V gene lookup returns CDR1 SGHRS and CDR2 YFSETQ. The CDR3 loop reads CASSLGQGIGFF. CDR3 nucleotide sequence: TGCGCCAGCAGCTTGGGACAGGGGATCGGGTTCTTC.

V is TRBV5-1 and J is TRBJ2-1; 9 nucleotides line up with TRBD1. Germline V lookup: CDR1 SGHRS, CDR2 YFSETQ. J was trimmed by 5 bases and V by 3 bases; bases with no gene match: 6. This CDR3 region has 15 residues. DNA for the CDR3: TGCGCCAGCAGCTCCCGGGACAGGGCGGACAATGAGCAGTTCTTC. Its protein product is CASSSRDRADNEQFF.

V usage is TRBV3-1 (or the pseudogene TRBV3-2) and J usage is TRBJ1-4; 9 positions match TRBD1. The germline CDR1 and CDR2 sequences are LGHDT and YNNKEL (reference sequence). The trim removed 0 bases at V and 5 bases at J, leaving 7 bases unmatched. The CDR3 consists of 17 residues. This CDR3 is CASSQDLSTGGNEKLFF. CDR3 in DNA: TGTGCCAGCAGCCAAGACCTATCGACAGGGGGAAATGAAAAACTGTTTTTT.